A single sample is the source of the 7 T cell receptor beta chains below, sequenced in a study of blood T cell repertoires in COVID-19. Generated by immunoSEQ multiplex PCR, the TCRdb table keeps only in-frame clones and is missing some. The table lists 200,000 to 250,000 clones, about 82% of them singletons. Sequencing input: PBMCs or T cells enriched from blood (not recorded which). These receptors were obtained from a woman aged 45-65 years who had recovered from COVID-19.

The chain has TRBV18 and TRBJ1-5, with TRBD1 matching 8 bases. V shed 2 bases and J 7 bases; nucleotides not matched to a gene: 4. Germline V gene lookup returns CDR1 KGHSH and CDR2 LQKENI. There are 14 residues in the CDR3. DNA for the CDR3: TGTGCCAGCTCACCAGACAGGGGCGGGCAGCCCCAGCATTTT. Translation gives CASSPDRGGQPQHF.

As regards this clone: Other DNA sequences within the sample encode an identical CDR3. The chain uses TRBV18 and TRBJ1-5, with 8 bases fitting TRBD1. Germline CDR1 reads KGHSH; CDR2 reads LQKENI. The CDR3 covers 14 residues. V dropped 3 bases and J dropped 4; count of bases not matched to a gene: 2. CDR3 sequence (DNA): TGTGCCAGCTCACCGGGGACAGGTAATCAGCCCCAGCATTTT. Protein product: CASSPGTGNQPQHF.

The chain employs TRBV7-2 and TRBJ2-2, with D possibly TRBD2 on 6 matching bases. V was clipped by 5 bases and J by 0 bases, with 13 bases between them. The CDR3 is made up of 16 amino acids. The germline CDR1 and CDR2 sequences are SGHTA and FQGNSA. The CDR3 nucleotides read TGTGCCAGCAGCGGAGCCCCTAGCGCGAACACCGGGGAGCTGTTTTTT. The encoded protein is CASSGAPSANTGELFF.

The chain employs TRBV28 and TRBJ2-1; 9 nucleotides match TRBD2. The CDR3 runs to 14 residues. The V gene end was trimmed by 8 bases and the J gene end by 3 bases; junction bases not matched to a gene: 5. CDR1 MDHEN and CDR2 SYDVKM come from the germline V gene. The CDR3 is CASGIAGDYNEQFF. The CDR3 DNA sequence: TGTGCCAGCGGTATAGCGGGGGACTACAATGAGCAGTTCTTC.

The chain combines TRBV7-9 with TRBJ2-2, with D possibly TRBD2 on 5 matching bases. Germline CDR1 SEHNR, CDR2 FQNEAQ (reference sequence). The CDR3 runs to 14 residues. V dropped 6 bases and J dropped 6 bases, with 14 bases sitting between them. This CDR3 is CASRFAAGAGELFF. Written as DNA, the CDR3 is TGTGCCAGCAGATTCGCGGCCGGGGCCGGGGAGCTGTTTTTT.

The chain joins TRBV19 to TRBJ2-4; D may be TRBD2 (6 bases). CDR1 LNHDA and CDR2 SQIVND come from the germline V gene (reference sequence). The CDR3 is made up of 14 amino acids. Trimming took off 5 bases at V and 5 bases at J, with 13 bases between the two ends. CDR3: CASSPGTRQNIQYF. The CDR3 bases are TGTGCCAGTAGTCCCGGGACTCGGCAAAACATTCAGTACTTC.

The J gene is TRBJ2-7, the V gene TRBV18, with D possibly TRBD1 on 5 matching bases. Germline V lookup: CDR1 KGHSH, CDR2 LQKENI. V was clipped by 3 bases and J by 4 bases, with 10 bases between them. The length of the CDR3 is 13 residues. The CDR3, as DNA: TGTGCCAGCTCACCGACAGTTTGGTACGAGCAGTACTTC. Amino acid sequence: CASSPTVWYEQYF.